This TCR beta chain was obtained from a study of T cells in Graves' hyperthyroidism and ophthalmopathy. This clonotype was detected only a few times. This CDR3 spans 15 amino acids. V dropped 4 bases and J dropped 0 bases, with 10 bases sitting between them. CDR1 is SGHTA, CDR2 FQGNSA, per germline. Amplification yielded TCR beta CDR3 regions, with RNA transcripts as the source. TCR CDR3 underwent first-round RT-PCR with the HTBI primer set. TCRdb reprocessed the multiplex PCR reads via MiXCR and lists one record per CDR3 protein. Counted here are around 600,000 distinct CDR3 sequences, 15% to 20% occurring once; the ten biggest clones make up around 3.5%.

Sequencing was carried out using blood. This receptor was obtained from a woman between 40 and 50 years old with Graves' ophthalmopathy. The rearrangement joins TRBV7-2 to TRBJ2-1, with D unclear. The CDR3 spells CASSSRVSSYNEQFF. The CDR3, as DNA: TGTGCCAGCAGCTCTCGGGTTAGCTCCTACAATGAGCAGTTCTTC.